The sequence of this TCR beta chain was determined in a study of blood T cell repertoires in COVID-19. Across the whole study: In each case, the material was cDNA or gDNA derived from T cells, B-cell-depleted T cells, or PBMCs.

The CDR3 contains 13 residues. Trimming left V 8 bases short and J 2 bases short, with 13 bases between. Germline V CDR1 and CDR2: GTSNPN, SVGIG (reference sequence). Original handling: Nucleated cell number was recorded as an estimate derived from reference gene primer amplification. Profiling relied on immunoSEQ multiplex PCR, and the TCRdb table lists in-frame clones only, not all of them. The V and J calls and clone size were taken over from that table, and D and trimming were inferred from the DNA. The table lists roughly 200,000 clones, approximately 85% of them singletons. The clonotype comes from a human donor with active or convalescent COVID-19. The donor label of this sample is uncertain. The chain employs TRBV30 and TRBJ2-1, with D possibly being TRBD2 (5 bases). The sample was peripheral blood. The DNA of the CDR3 is TGTGCCGGCCCGGACTCGACCTACAATGAGCAGTTCTTC. It yields the protein CAGPDSTYNEQFF.